This TCR beta chain was observed in a study of CXCR3-negative and CXCR3-positive naive CD8 T cells (dated by TCRdb to between 2019 and 2020). Broadly, across the study: In total, 120 million to 150 million TRB reads were obtained, which works out to roughly 1.5 +/- 0.3 million reads per library. Diversity and physicochemical repertoire analyses covered about a dozen donors pooled from two independent experiments. Naive subsets from about five donors and memory cells from 3 donors were included in the TRBV-TRBJ cluster analysis. Overall results and qualifications from the work: Naive CXCR3-negative and CXCR3-positive cells from the same donor showed similar TRBV-TRBJ usage, whereas memory cells showed distinct patterns. TRB CDR3s from CXCR3-positive naive cells showed higher hydrophobicity (lower Kidera factor 4), lower energy, and higher strength and volume indices than CXCR3-negative naive cells. Because CXCR3 expression was partially decreased after cryopreservation, freshly isolated PBMCs were used for most assays. Both naive subsets had comparably high repertoire diversity, while memory CD8+ T cells had much lower repertoire diversity. Because surface CD5, which has been linked to self-reactivity in mice, was comparable between naive subsets, TCR interaction strength was also inferred from TRB CDR3 physicochemical properties.

Concerning this clonotype: The antigen it recognizes is unknown.

For each CD8+ T cell subset, flow sorting was done in triplicate, and roughly 320,000 cells per subset went directly into RLT lysis buffer. To exclude memory contaminants, naive CD8+ T cells were stringently defined as CD45RO-CCR7+CD27+CD95-. Peripheral blood mononuclear cells were isolated from buffy coats using standard density gradient centrifugation. Naive CXCR3-negative and CXCR3-positive CD8+ T cells were flow-sorted using a FACSAria III. An RNeasy Mini Kit was used to extract total RNA from the sorted cells. Inclusive of the bounding cysteine and phenylalanine, the CDR3 is 17 residues long. The DNA sequence is not available. Taken from the germline V gene (reference sequence), the CDR1 and CDR2 loops are SEHNR and FQNEAQ. The sequencer was a NextSeq 550. The Human TCR Profiling Kit (MiLaboratory) was used to make UMI-labeled 5' RACE TRB cDNA libraries. The full amount of extracted RNA was used for cDNA synthesis, and the full amount of resulting cDNA was used for PCR amplification. Libraries were prepared in parallel with an identical number of PCR cycles. Under the source paper's analysis protocol: About 49,000 +/- 11,000 unique UMI-labeled TRB cDNA molecules per library were extracted with MIGEC and MiXCR, with at least two reads per UMI required. Each library averaged around 42,000 +/- 9,900 functional in-frame TRB CDR3 nucleotide clonotypes without stop codons. Diversity metrics, including normalized Shannon-Wiener and Chao1, were computed in VDJtools after downsampling to 5000 UMI-labeled TRB molecules per sample. VDJtools computed clonotype-size-weighted physicochemical properties of the central five CDR3 residues: interaction energy, strength, volume and Kidera factor 4. TCRdb reprocessed the reads, so every CDR3 protein sequence counts as one entry and DNA is not shown. What appears here as the V and J calls and clone size reflects TCRdb's work, not the paper's. This sample's listing comprises 150,000 to 170,000 distinct CDR3 sequences. The ten biggest clones cover 0.45% to 0.6% of the sample.

Sequences were obtained from naive CXCR3+ CD8+ T cells from blood. The meaning of the sample's cell subset or site label: CD45RO-CCR7+CD27+CD95- naive CD8+ T cells expressing CXCR3 (TNR3+). This clonotype was sampled from a human donor in good health. Some clones in this sample may be carry-over from other donors' samples. Recombination connected TRBV7-9 to TRBJ1-3. The CDR3 region has the sequence CASSLAGDGSSGNTIYF. The variable domain in full, with residues beyond the CDR3 obtained from the reference TRBV7-9 and TRBJ1-3 genes, is DTGVSQNPRHKITKRGQNVTFRCDPISEHNRLYWYRQTLGQGPEFLTYFQNEAQLEKSRLLSDRFSAERPKGSFSTLEIQRTEQGDSAMYLCASSLAGDGSSGNTIYFGEGSWLTVV.